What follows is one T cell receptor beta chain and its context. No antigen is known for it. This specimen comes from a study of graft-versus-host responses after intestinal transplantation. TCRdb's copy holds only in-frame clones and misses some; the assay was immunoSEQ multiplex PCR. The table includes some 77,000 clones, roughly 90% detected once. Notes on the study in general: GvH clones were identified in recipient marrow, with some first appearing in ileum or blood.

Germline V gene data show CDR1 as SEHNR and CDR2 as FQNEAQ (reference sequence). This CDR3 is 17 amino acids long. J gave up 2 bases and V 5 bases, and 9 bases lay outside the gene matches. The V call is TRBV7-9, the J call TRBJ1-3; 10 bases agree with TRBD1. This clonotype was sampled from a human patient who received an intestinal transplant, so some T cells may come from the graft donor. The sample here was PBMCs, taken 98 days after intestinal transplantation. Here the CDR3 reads CASSPRQGAKAGNTIYF. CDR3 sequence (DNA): TGTGCCAGCAGCCCAAGACAGGGGGCGAAGGCTGGAAACACCATATATTTT.